These 25 T cell receptor beta chains were all obtained from the same sample, sequenced in a study of blood T cell repertoires in COVID-19. Repertoires were generated with immunoSEQ multiplex PCR, while TCRdb's copy carries only in-frame clones and drops some. The profile covers about 300,000 clones, with 65% to 90% appearing a single time and 4% to 5% taken by the ten largest. Sequencing was done on a sample of PBMCs or T cells enriched from blood (not recorded which). The receptors shown here come from a man between 25 and 39 years old who had recovered from COVID-19.

J is TRBJ2-1 and V is TRBV28; TRBD2 is a possible D gene (6 bases). V dropped 3 bases and J dropped 11 bases, with 17 bases sitting between them. This CDR3 is 14 amino acids long. CDR1 is MDHEN and CDR2 is SYDVKM in the germline V gene. The CDR3 nucleotides are TGTGCCAGCAGTTTCGGGGCGGTCCGGGGGAAGCAGTTCTTC. Its translation is CASSFGAVRGKQFF.

This sequence joins TRBV9 and TRBJ2-5; 7 bases map to TRBD2. J was trimmed by 2 bases and V by 3 bases; bases with no gene match: 7. Germline loops: CDR1 SGDLS, CDR2 YYNGEE. The CDR3 spans 15 residues. CDR3 region: CASSEGTTGQETQYF. For the CDR3, the DNA is TGTGCCAGCAGCGAGGGGACTACCGGGCAAGAGACCCAGTACTTC.

V gene TRBV5-6 combines with J gene TRBJ1-3; TRBD1 might be the D (6 bases). Germline V gives CDR1 SGHDT, CDR2 YYEEEE. Trimming left V 4 bases short and J 0 bases short, with 11 bases between. The CDR3 spans 15 residues. CDR3 loop: CASSATQGSGNTIYF. The CDR3 DNA reads as TGTGCCAGCAGCGCCACACAGGGCTCTGGAAACACCATATATTTT.

This clone was seen just once. The V call is TRBV4-1, the J call TRBJ1-2; TRBD1 aligns across 11 bases. V gave up 3 bases and J gave up 3 bases; unmatched junction bases: 6. Germline V gene lookup returns CDR1 MGHRA and CDR2 YSYEKL. The CDR3 has 16 amino acids. CDR3 nucleotides: TGCGCCAGCAGCCATCCCGGGACAGGGGGGGACTATGGCTACACCTTC. Translating gives CASSHPGTGGDYGYTF.

The CDR3 here is CASSFERVLQETQYF. Written as DNA, the CDR3 is TGTGCCAGCAGCTTCGAGCGGGTTCTCCAAGAGACCCAGTACTTC. This chain links TRBV7-2 with TRBJ2-5, with D possibly being TRBD2 (6 bases). Trimming took 3 bases from V and 1 from J, leaving 12 bases between them. This CDR3 has 15 residues. Germline lookup yields CDR1 SGHTA and CDR2 FQGNSA.

V is TRBV5-1 and J is TRBJ1-6; D possibly corresponds to TRBD1 (6 bases). The V end lost 9 bases, the J end lost 7 bases, and 17 bases lay between the germline ends. The CDR3 runs to 14 residues. Germline loops: CDR1 SGHRS, CDR2 YFSETQ. The CDR3, as DNA: TGCGCCACCAAAGCAACAGGGCAGAATTCACCCCTCCACTTT. Translated, it gives CATKATGQNSPLHF.

The rearrangement uses TRBV12-3 or TRBV12-4 and TRBJ1-1; D is uncertain. The ends were cut back, 7 bases at V and 2 bases at J, with 5 bases in the middle. The CDR3 extends over 11 amino acids. DNA for the CDR3: TGTGCCAGCACCACAAACACTGAAGCTTTCTTT. This gives the protein CASTTNTEAFF.

This clone has a count of ten or more. The V gene is TRBV11-3, the J gene TRBJ2-2; possibly TRBD2 for D (5 bases). Germline V gene sequence: CDR1 SGHNT, CDR2 YENEEA. V lost 1 base and J lost 2, with 17 bases in between. The CDR3 is made up of 18 amino acids. In DNA form, the CDR3 reads TGTGCCAGCAGCTTAGTCCCCGGACTGTTCCGAAACACCGGGGAGCTGTTTTTT. Its translation: CASSLVPGLFRNTGELFF.

The chain recombines TRBV6-5 with TRBJ1-4; possibly TRBD1 for D (6 bases). The CDR3 has 14 residues. Per the germline V gene, CDR1 is MNHEY and CDR2 is SVGAGI. Trimming removed 6 bases at V and 7 bases at J, with 15 bases between. CDR3 residues: CASRLQGVGEKLFF. CDR3 sequence (DNA): TGTGCCAGCAGGCTACAGGGTGTGGGTGAAAAACTGTTTTTT.

V gene TRBV27 combines with J gene TRBJ1-1; 7 bases line up with TRBD1. Germline values: CDR1 MNHEY, CDR2 SMNVEV (reference sequence). The V and J ends lost 2 bases and 6 bases, in that order; junction bases with no gene match: 3. CDR3 length: 13 residues. The CDR3 here is CASSLQGGPEAFF. In DNA form, the CDR3 reads TGTGCCAGCAGTTTACAAGGGGGCCCTGAAGCTTTCTTT.

The CDR3 bases are TGTGCCACCAGCAGGACTAGCGGGAACTCCTACAATGAGCAGTTCTTC. Amino acid sequence: CATSRTSGNSYNEQFF. The chain employs TRBV15 and TRBJ2-1; 11 nucleotides match TRBD2. CDR1 and CDR2 from the germline V gene are LNHNV and YYDKDF (reference sequence). This CDR3 is built from 16 residues. V shed 3 bases and J 0 bases; nucleotides not matched to a gene: 1.

V usage is TRBV6-4 and J usage is TRBJ2-7; 8 positions agree with TRBD1. J lost 6 bases, V lost 6 bases, and 13 bases had no gene match. CDR3 length: 15 amino acids. CDR1 MRHNA and CDR2 SNTAGT come from the germline V gene. CDR3 residues: CASSEKNAGGFEQYF. CDR3 bases: TGTGCCAGCAGCGAAAAGAACGCAGGGGGCTTCGAGCAGTACTTC.

The V and J genes are TRBV5-5 and TRBJ1-6, with 10 bases matching TRBD1. This CDR3 region has 15 residues. Germline lookup yields CDR1 SGHKS and CDR2 YYEKEE (reference sequence). With 4 bases clipped from V and 8 bases from J, the junction kept 6 bases outside the gene matches. This chain's CDR3 is CASSVPGQGYSPLHF. The CDR3, as DNA: TGTGCCAGCAGCGTACCGGGACAGGGGTATTCACCCCTCCACTTT.

The chain joins TRBV19 to TRBJ1-5, with 8 positions matching TRBD1. Germline V CDR1 and CDR2: LNHDA, SQIVND (reference sequence). With 5 bases clipped from V and 4 bases from J, the junction kept 7 bases outside the gene matches. The CDR3 loop spans 15 amino acids. CDR3 loop: CASSFGQGRNQPQHF. The CDR3 coding sequence is TGTGCCAGTAGTTTCGGACAGGGTCGAAATCAGCCCCAGCATTTT.

The chain has TRBV2 and TRBJ1-3; a weak D match, TRBD1 (5 bases). In germline, CDR1 is SNHLY, CDR2 FYNNEI. The CDR3 is 15 residues long. V was cut by 8 bases and J by 4 bases, with 18 bases left in between. CDR3 sequence reads: CASGGRGVTGNTIYF. The CDR3 DNA follows: TGTGCCAGCGGTGGGCGGGGGGTGACGGGAAACACCATATATTTT. Looking up the rest from reference TRBV2 and TRBJ1-3 gives the full variable domain: EPEVTQTPSHQVTQMGQEVILRCVPISNHLYFYWYRQILGQKVEFLVSFYNNEISEKSEIFDDQFSVERPDGSNFTLKIRSTKLEDSAMYFCASGGRGVTGNTIYFGEGSWLTVV.

DNA for the CDR3: TGTGCCAGCAGCGAAGACAGGTGGGGCCGGGAGCAGTACTTC. Translated: CASSEDRWGREQYF. The chain links TRBV7-2 to TRBJ2-7; D is perhaps TRBD1 (6 bases). CDR3 length equals 14 residues. V was pared by 5 bases and J by 7 bases, with 18 bases between. Per germline, CDR1 SGHTA and CDR2 FQGNSA.

The V and J genes are TRBV7-2 and TRBJ2-1; the match to TRBD2 covers 8 bases. The germline CDR1 and CDR2 sequences are SGHTA and FQGNSA. The CDR3 covers 15 residues. V lost 5 bases to trimming and J lost 3 bases; unmatched junction nucleotides: 6. In DNA form, the CDR3 reads TGTGCCAGCAGCCGGGAGGGGGGTCTCTACAATGAGCAGTTCTTC. Translated, it gives CASSREGGLYNEQFF.

This chain joins TRBV12-2 and TRBJ1-1; TRBD1 was called by the table and not checked on the DNA. TRBV12-2 is given as a pseudogene. The CDR3 runs to 17 residues. CDR3 sequence: CASRLERDRATNTEAFF. In DNA, the CDR3 is TGTGCAAGTCGCTTAGAGCGGGACAGGGCCACGAACACTGAAGCTTTCTTT.

The J gene is TRBJ2-3, the V gene TRBV10-1; 9 bases align to TRBD1. CDR1 WNHNN and CDR2 SYGVQD come from the germline V gene (reference sequence). There are 16 residues in the CDR3. V shed 1 base, J shed 3 bases, and the junction held 5 bases outside the gene matches. The DNA for the CDR3 is TGCGCCAGCAGTGAGTTTCCGGGACAGGGAACAGATACGCAGTATTTT. Its translation is CASSEFPGQGTDTQYF.

This chain connects TRBV15 to TRBJ2-3; 10 nucleotides align to TRBD2. After removal of 1 base from V and 11 bases from J, the junction contained 9 bases not matched to a gene. Looked up from germline, CDR1 is LNHNV and CDR2 is YYDKDF (reference sequence). This CDR3 region has 15 residues. CDR3 bases: TGTGCCACCAGCAGAGTAGCGGGGGGCCGTCGGGAGCAGTATTTT. As protein: CATSRVAGGRREQYF.

This clone was seen once. The chain couples TRBV7-9 to TRBJ1-1, with a tentative D call TRBD1 (6 bases). Between the trimmed V and J ends, which lost 3 bases and 1 base, there was a span of 9 bases. This CDR3 is built from 14 residues. The V gene's germline CDR1 is SEHNR and CDR2 FQNEAQ (reference sequence). The CDR3 sequence is CASSFGQTNTEAFF. The CDR3 bases are TGTGCCAGCAGCTTCGGACAGACGAACACTGAAGCTTTCTTT.

The chain is built from TRBV5-1 and TRBJ2-4, with 16 positions matching TRBD2. Germline V lookup: CDR1 SGHRS, CDR2 YFSETQ. The CDR3 sequence is 16 residues long. After removal of 4 bases from V and 10 bases from J, the junction contained 8 bases not matched to a gene. The CDR3, as DNA: TGCGCCAGCAGCCCCGGGACTAGCGGGAGGGTTCCGATTCAGTACTTC. Protein product: CASSPGTSGRVPIQYF.

The rearrangement uses TRBV3-1 (or the pseudogene TRBV3-2) and TRBJ1-2; TRBD1 matches 10 bases. V lost 5 bases, J lost 7 bases, and 1 base stayed unmatched. The CDR3 length is 12 residues. Germline loops: CDR1 LGHDT, CDR2 YNNKEL (reference sequence). The CDR3 sequence is CASSGTGAGYTF. The CDR3 nucleotides are TGTGCCAGCAGCGGGACAGGGGCTGGCTACACCTTC.

The gene calls are TRBV6-6 and TRBJ1-1; possible D gene TRBD1, 5 bases. CDR1 is MNHNY and CDR2 is SVGAGI in the germline V gene (reference sequence). The V end was cut by 5 bases, the J end by 6 bases, with 16 bases between. This CDR3 contains 14 residues. Here the CDR3 reads CASSTSQGTSEAFF. The CDR3 DNA reads as TGTGCCAGCAGTACAAGTCAGGGTACCTCTGAAGCTTTCTTT.

This clone was found once. This chain links TRBV4-1 with TRBJ2-1, with TRBD2 matching over 11 bases. CDR1 is MGHRA, CDR2 YSYEKL, per germline. The CDR3 has 17 amino acids. Losses at the gene ends were 1 base for V and 3 bases for J; bases not matched to a gene: 5. CDR3 in amino acids: CASSQGGTSGLYNEQFF. DNA of the CDR3: TGCGCCAGCAGCCAAGGAGGGACTAGCGGACTCTACAATGAGCAGTTCTTC.